Below are 26 T cell receptor beta chains sequenced from a single sample in a study of T cell repertoires in cytomegalovirus infection. MiXCR, applied by TCRdb to the reads, yields one record per CDR3 protein. The table records approximately 500,000 distinct CDR3 sequences, about 15% of them present only once. The sample consisted of CD8+ T cells from PBMCs. The receptor source for this set is a human donor in good health (CMV status not recorded). Some clones in this sample may be carry-over from other donors' samples.

This clonotype was counted only a few times. This chain uses TRBV5-6 with TRBJ1-1; D may be TRBD1 (5 bases). Per the germline V gene, CDR1 is SGHDT and CDR2 is YYEEEE. This CDR3 is 15 amino acids long. V was clipped by 4 bases and J by 7 bases, with 20 bases between them. CDR3 amino acids: CASSLTPGMFNEAFF. The CDR3 nucleotides are TGTGCCAGCAGCCTTACTCCAGGGATGTTTAATGAAGCTTTCTTT.

This clonotype was counted ten times or more. This chain connects TRBV11-2 to TRBJ2-7; maybe TRBD2 (6 bases). The CDR3 runs to 13 residues. V lost 1 base and J lost 3, with 7 bases in between. CDR1 and CDR2 from the germline V gene are SGHAT and FQNNGV. CDR3 nucleotides: TGTGCCAGCAGCTTAGTGGACTACTACGAGCAGTACTTC. Translation gives CASSLVDYYEQYF.

In its sample, this clonotype was seen many times. This chain links TRBV7-2 with TRBJ2-1; D remains ambiguous. CDR3 size: 11 residues. Trimming stripped 5 bases from V and 9 bases from J, with 8 bases between. From germline, CDR1 is SGHTA and CDR2 FQGNSA. Here the CDR3 DNA reads TGTGCCAGCAGCCAAAACGGTGAGCAGTTCTTC. It encodes CASSQNGEQFF.

This clonotype appeared many times. This sequence joins TRBV11-2 and TRBJ2-3, with 11 nucleotides matching TRBD1. With 5 bases clipped from V and 5 bases from J, the junction kept 9 bases outside the gene matches. The length of the CDR3 is 16 residues. Germline-derived CDR1 and CDR2 are SGHAT and FQNNGV. CDR3 sequence reads: CASSPKGTGGGDTQYF. In DNA form, the CDR3 reads TGTGCCAGCAGCCCTAAGGGGACAGGGGGAGGAGATACGCAGTATTTT.

This clonotype was counted a few times. The J gene is TRBJ2-1, the V gene TRBV27, with D possibly TRBD2 on 6 matching bases. The CDR3 covers 16 residues. Between the trimmed V and J ends, which lost 0 bases and 0 bases, there was a span of 9 bases. Germline CDR1 is MNHEY and CDR2 is SMNVEV (reference sequence). In nucleotides, the CDR3 is TGTGCCAGCAGTTTATCGGTCGGGAGCTCCTACAATGAGCAGTTCTTC. This codes for CASSLSVGSSYNEQFF.

This clonotype was observed a few times. The chain joins TRBV9 to TRBJ2-7; 11 nucleotides line up with TRBD2. Germline V gives CDR1 SGDLS, CDR2 YYNGEE. The CDR3 totals 19 residues. V dropped 3 bases and J dropped 3; count of bases not matched to a gene: 17. The CDR3: CASSANPSTGTSGYYEQYF. The CDR3, as DNA: TGTGCCAGCAGCGCAAACCCCTCCACCGGGACTAGCGGTTACTACGAGCAGTACTTC.

This clonotype was observed many times. The rearrangement links TRBV27 to TRBJ1-4; tentatively, D is TRBD1 (5 bases). The CDR3 has 14 amino acids. The germline V gene encodes CDR1 MNHEY and CDR2 SMNVEV (reference sequence). V was shortened by 5 bases and J by 7 bases, with 14 bases between the two germline ends. CDR3 DNA sequence: TGTGCCAGCAGTCCCCAGGGATGGGGTGAAAAACTGTTTTTT. It translates to CASSPQGWGEKLFF.

This chain uses TRBV15 with TRBJ1-2, with D tentatively TRBD1 (5 bases). The CDR3 sequence is 13 residues long. Germline-derived CDR1 and CDR2 are LNHNV and YYDKDF (reference sequence). Trimming shortened V by 5 bases and J by 6 bases, and 13 bases separated the two germline ends. The CDR3 nucleotides read TGTGCCACCAGCGGTCCAGGGAGTCATGGCTACACCTTC. Amino acids: CATSGPGSHGYTF.

This clonotype was found a few times. The genes are TRBV27 and TRBJ2-3, with unresolved D. The V end lost 1 base, the J end lost 0 bases, and 8 bases lay between the germline ends. Germline V gives CDR1 MNHEY, CDR2 SMNVEV (reference sequence). CDR3 size: 15 residues. For the CDR3, the DNA is TGTGCCAGCAGTTTATACGGTGGCAGCACAGATACGCAGTATTTT. This translates into CASSLYGGSTDTQYF.

This clonotype was observed at least ten times. CDR3 in amino acids: CASSGTAGETQYF. For the CDR3, the DNA is TGCGCCAGCAGTGGTACCGCGGGAGAGACCCAGTACTTC. The chain carries TRBV10-2 and TRBJ2-5, with D perhaps matching TRBD2 (5 bases). Trimming took 4 bases from V and 4 from J, leaving 10 bases between them. The CDR3 runs 13 residues. In germline, CDR1 is WSHSY, CDR2 SAAADI.

Regarding this clonotype: In this CDR3 the conserved last residue, phenylalanine or tryptophan, is missing, so a read error is likely. The CDR3 is CASSLKQNNYGYTV. The CDR3 coding sequence is TGTGCCAGCAGCTTAAAACAGAATAACTATGGCTACACCGTC. The rearrangement links TRBV7-6 to TRBJ1-2; D uncertain. From germline, CDR1 is SGHVS and CDR2 FNYEAQ. V was shortened by 2 bases and J by 1 base, with 8 bases between the two germline ends. The CDR3 extends over 14 amino acids.

V and J are TRBV23-1 and TRBJ2-5; D possibly matches TRBD1 or TRBD2 (6 bases each). TRBV23-1 is filed as an ORF, its function uncertain. This CDR3 comprises 18 residues. The germline V and J ends were trimmed by 1 base and 2 bases, with 20 bases remaining between them. CDR3: CASSQLTNRAGTQETQYF. DNA for the CDR3: TGCGCCAGCAGTCAATTAACTAACAGGGCGGGGACACAAGAGACCCAGTACTTC.

This clonotype was seen many times. This chain joins TRBV7-9 and TRBJ2-7, with 10 bases that match TRBD2. This CDR3 spans 13 amino acids. In germline, CDR1 is SEHNR, CDR2 FQNEAQ (reference sequence). The trim removed 7 bases at V and 6 bases at J, leaving 6 bases unmatched. The CDR3 loop is CASTERGGVEQYF. Written as DNA, the CDR3 is TGTGCCAGCACCGAGCGGGGGGGCGTCGAGCAGTACTTC.

The chain uses TRBV12-5 and TRBJ2-7, with D maybe TRBD2 (7 bases). In germline, CDR1 is LGHNT, CDR2 FRNRAP. The CDR3 length is 12 residues. In nucleotides, the CDR3 is TGTGCCGGGGGGCCATCCGCCTACGAGCAGTACTTC. It translates to CAGGPSAYEQYF.

A note on this clonotype: Compared with germline, one end of the junction differs, possibly owing to a read error. This sequence joins TRBV27 and TRBJ2-7; TRBD2 is a possible D gene (5 bases). The germline V gene has CDR1 MNHEY and CDR2 SMNVEV (reference sequence). There are 16 residues in the CDR3. Here the CDR3 DNA reads TGTGCCAGCAGCCCCTCTTATGGGGAGCTCCCCTACGAGCGGTACTTC. It codes for CASSPSYGELPYERYF.

This chain uses TRBV27 with TRBJ2-3, with D perhaps matching TRBD2 (6 bases). Germline V gene sequence: CDR1 MNHEY, CDR2 SMNVEV (reference sequence). V was cut by 4 bases and J by 1 base, with 12 bases left in between. This CDR3 has 15 residues. This CDR3 is CASSWSSVGTDTQYF. CDR3 in DNA: TGTGCCAGCAGTTGGTCTAGCGTAGGCACAGATACGCAGTATTTT.

V and J are TRBV20-1 and TRBJ2-1; TRBD1 matches 7 bases. Looked up from germline, CDR1 is DFQATT and CDR2 is SNEGSKA (reference sequence). This CDR3 is built from 13 residues. After removal of 6 bases from V and 14 bases from J, the junction contained 16 bases not matched to a gene. CDR3 coding DNA: TGCAGTGCCCTGCCGCCGGGCAACCAGGGGGAGTTCTTC. Translating it yields CSALPPGNQGEFF.

On this clonotype itself: It may be a read error: a sequence one base away is much more abundant. The chain recombines TRBV6-5 with TRBJ2-3, with D possibly being TRBD1 or TRBD2 (5 bases each). The germline CDR1 and CDR2 sequences are MNHEY and SVGAGI. The CDR3 runs 15 residues. The CDR3 is CASSYNRGSTGTQYF. The CDR3 region has the DNA TGTGCCAGCAGTTACAATCGGGGAAGCACAGGTACGCAGTATTTT.

The chain links TRBV7-9 to TRBJ2-2, with 12 bases fitting TRBD1. CDR1 SEHNR and CDR2 FQNEAQ come from the germline V gene (reference sequence). The V gene end was trimmed by 5 bases and the J gene end by 5 bases; junction bases not matched to a gene: 12. There are 18 residues in the CDR3. CDR3 amino acids: CASSLGTGGRSGTGELFF. As DNA, the CDR3 is TGTGCCAGCAGCCTCGGGACAGGGGGCAGGTCAGGAACCGGGGAGCTGTTTTTT. The whole variable domain, remainder taken from reference TRBV7-9 and TRBJ2-2, is DTGVSQNPRHKITKRGQNVTFRCDPISEHNRLYWYRQTLGQGPEFLTYFQNEAQLEKSRLLSDRFSAERPKGSFSTLEIQRTEQGDSAMYLCASSLGTGGRSGTGELFFGEGSRLTVL.

The V gene is TRBV4-2, the J gene TRBJ1-5; D is undetermined. The CDR3 runs to 14 residues. V was shortened by 4 bases and J by 6 bases, with 13 bases between the two germline ends. From germline, CDR1 is LGHNA and CDR2 YNFKEQ. In nucleotides, the CDR3 is TGTGCCAGCAGCCCCGCCCAGGCGGGTCAGCCCCAGCATTTT. Residues: CASSPAQAGQPQHF.

This clonotype has ten or more counts. The rearrangement joins TRBV6-1 to TRBJ1-2; TRBD1 is a possible D gene (6 bases). CDR3 length: 13 residues. Germline V gene data show CDR1 as MNHNS and CDR2 as SASEGT. V lost 6 bases and J lost 2, with 10 bases in between. The DNA for the CDR3 is TGTGCCAGCAGGGTTGGACAGAACTATGGCTACACCTTC. Its protein is CASRVGQNYGYTF.

The V and J genes are TRBV6-5 and TRBJ2-3; D gene ambiguous. Germline V lookup: CDR1 MNHEY, CDR2 SVGAGI. V lost 7 bases and J 5 bases, leaving 10 bases between the germline ends. The CDR3 covers 12 residues. The CDR3 DNA reads as TGTGCCAGCATCGGAAATCTAGATACGCAGTATTTT. Amino acid sequence: CASIGNLDTQYF.

This clonotype has ten or more counts. The chain has TRBV12-3 or TRBV12-4 and TRBJ1-1; D perhaps matches TRBD1 (6 bases). The ends were cut back, 7 bases at V and 2 bases at J, with 14 bases in the middle. This CDR3 is built from 14 residues. Here the CDR3 DNA reads TGTGCCAGCACCCCGGGACACGCTAACACTGAAGCTTTCTTT. Its protein is CASTPGHANTEAFF.

This clonotype was seen repeatedly, ten times or more. The chain joins TRBV7-2 to TRBJ1-2, with 7 bases matching TRBD1. The CDR3 sequence is 14 residues long. The germline CDR1 and CDR2 sequences are SGHTA and FQGNSA. The V gene end was trimmed by 6 bases and the J gene end by 4 bases; junction bases not matched to a gene: 8. CDR3 nucleotides: TGTGCCAGCAGTTTCGGACAGGACCCCTATGGCTACACCTTC. Amino acid sequence: CASSFGQDPYGYTF.

This clonotype was detected a few times. The rearrangement links TRBV7-4 to TRBJ1-5; D possibly corresponds to TRBD1 (5 bases). In germline, CDR1 is SGHVT, CDR2 SQSDAQ. The CDR3 is made up of 12 amino acids. V was trimmed by 4 bases and J by 14 bases, leaving 15 bases between them. The CDR3 region has the DNA TGTGCCAGCAGCTCCGGGGGAGCGGCGAAGCATTTT. It specifies CASSSGGAAKHF.

Ten or more counts support this clonotype. The chain couples TRBV7-2 to TRBJ2-2, with TRBD2 identical over 9 bases. The CDR3 loop spans 16 amino acids. Germline V gene data show CDR1 as SGHTA and CDR2 as FQGNSA. V dropped 1 base and J dropped 4; count of bases not matched to a gene: 4. CDR3 amino acids: CASSLVAGEVTGELFF. CDR3 nucleotides: TGTGCCAGCAGCTTAGTAGCGGGAGAGGTCACCGGGGAGCTGTTTTTT.